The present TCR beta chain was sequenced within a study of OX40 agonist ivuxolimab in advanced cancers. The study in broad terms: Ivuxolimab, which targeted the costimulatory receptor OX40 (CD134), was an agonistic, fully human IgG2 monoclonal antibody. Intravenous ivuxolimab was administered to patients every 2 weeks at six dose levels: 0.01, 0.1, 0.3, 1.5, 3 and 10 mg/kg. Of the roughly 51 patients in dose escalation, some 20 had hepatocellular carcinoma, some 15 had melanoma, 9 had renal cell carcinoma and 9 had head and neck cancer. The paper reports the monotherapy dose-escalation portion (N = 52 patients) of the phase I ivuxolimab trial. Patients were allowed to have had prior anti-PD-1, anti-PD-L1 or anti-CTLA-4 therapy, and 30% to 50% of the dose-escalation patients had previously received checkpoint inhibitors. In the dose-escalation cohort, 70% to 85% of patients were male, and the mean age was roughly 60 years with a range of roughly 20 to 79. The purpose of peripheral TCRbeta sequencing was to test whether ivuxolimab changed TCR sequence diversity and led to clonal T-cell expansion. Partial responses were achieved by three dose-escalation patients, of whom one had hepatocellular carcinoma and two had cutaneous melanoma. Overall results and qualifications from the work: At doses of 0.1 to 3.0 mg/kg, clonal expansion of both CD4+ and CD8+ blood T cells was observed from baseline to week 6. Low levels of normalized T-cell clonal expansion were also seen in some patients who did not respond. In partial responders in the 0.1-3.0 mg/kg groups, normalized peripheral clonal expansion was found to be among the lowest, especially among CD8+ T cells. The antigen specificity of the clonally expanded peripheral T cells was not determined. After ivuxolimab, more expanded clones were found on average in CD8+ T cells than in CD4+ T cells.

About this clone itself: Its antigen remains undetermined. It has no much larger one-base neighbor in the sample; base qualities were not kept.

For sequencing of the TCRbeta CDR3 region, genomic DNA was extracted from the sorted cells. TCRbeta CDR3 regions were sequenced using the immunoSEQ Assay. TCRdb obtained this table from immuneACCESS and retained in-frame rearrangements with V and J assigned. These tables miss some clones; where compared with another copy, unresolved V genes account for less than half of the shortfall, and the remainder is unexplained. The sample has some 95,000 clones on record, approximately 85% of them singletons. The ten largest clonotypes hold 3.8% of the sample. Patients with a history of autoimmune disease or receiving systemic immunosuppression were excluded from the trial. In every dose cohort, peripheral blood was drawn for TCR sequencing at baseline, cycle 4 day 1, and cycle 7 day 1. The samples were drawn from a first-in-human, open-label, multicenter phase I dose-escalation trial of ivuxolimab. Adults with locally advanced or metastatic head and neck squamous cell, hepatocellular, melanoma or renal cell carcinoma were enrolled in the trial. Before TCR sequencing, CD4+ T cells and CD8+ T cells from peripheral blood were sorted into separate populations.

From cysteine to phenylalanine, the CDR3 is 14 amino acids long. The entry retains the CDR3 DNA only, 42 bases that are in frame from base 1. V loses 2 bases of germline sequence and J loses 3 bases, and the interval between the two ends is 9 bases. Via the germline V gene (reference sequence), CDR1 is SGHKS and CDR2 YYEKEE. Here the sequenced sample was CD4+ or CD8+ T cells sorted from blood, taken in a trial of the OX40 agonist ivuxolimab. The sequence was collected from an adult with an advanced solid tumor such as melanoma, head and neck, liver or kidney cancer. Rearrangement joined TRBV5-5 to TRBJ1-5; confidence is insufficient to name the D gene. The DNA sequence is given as TGTGCCAGCAGCTTAGGCGGATACAATCAGCCCCAGCATTTT. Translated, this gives CASSLGGYNQPQHF.